One sample yielded the 10 T cell receptor beta chains listed below, sequenced in a study of T-cell memory formation after mild COVID-19. TCRdb reprocessed the 5' RACE reads with MiXCR, giving one entry per CDR3 protein. The sample has 100,000 to 130,000 distinct CDR3 sequences, roughly a sixth seen once. Sequenced sample: PBMCs or a T cell subset sorted from them (not recorded which). Receptor source: a man between 18 and 35 years old who had mild COVID-19 (a few samples of this study predate the infection). Cell type and time point are not known.

This clonotype was seen repeatedly, ten times or more. The genes are TRBV25-1 and TRBJ2-7; D remains ambiguous. This CDR3 has 11 amino acids. Germline V lookup: CDR1 MGHDK, CDR2 SYGVNS. Trimming removed 1 base from V and 9 bases from J, with 7 bases in between. The CDR3 bases are TGTGCCAGCAGTGAATCAACACGGCAGTACGTC. Its protein is CASSESTRQYV.

A few counts support this clonotype. The CDR3 DNA follows: TGTGCCAGCACTCCTGTCCCCGACAGGCATAGTAAGACCCAGTACTTC. As protein: CASTPVPDRHSKTQYF. The chain recombines TRBV6-2 or TRBV6-3 with TRBJ2-5, with D possibly TRBD1 on 6 matching bases. Trimming took 7 bases from V and 6 from J, leaving 24 bases between them. The CDR3 runs to 16 residues. From germline, CDR1 is MNHEY and CDR2 SVGEGT.

This clonotype was observed a few times. The rearrangement uses TRBV29-1 and TRBJ2-1; 9 nucleotides align to TRBD1. Germline V gives CDR1 SQVTM, CDR2 ANQGSEA. Trimming removed 8 bases from V and 8 bases from J; junction bases left unmatched: 10. The CDR3 length is 13 residues. The DNA for the CDR3 is TGCAGCTCACCGGGACAGGGTAGCGATGAGCAGTTCTTC. Translation: CSSPGQGSDEQFF.

This chain uses TRBV12-3 or TRBV12-4 with TRBJ2-6, with a weak D call TRBD1 (5 bases). The CDR3 runs 15 residues. V dropped 5 bases and J dropped 0 bases, with 8 bases sitting between them. The CDR3 sequence is CASSSRVSGANVLTF. The CDR3 DNA reads as TGTGCCAGCAGTAGCAGGGTCTCTGGGGCCAACGTCCTGACTTTC.

The chain employs TRBV7-9 and TRBJ1-1; 7 bases align to TRBD1. The CDR3 length is 16 residues. Per germline, CDR1 SEHNR and CDR2 FQNEAQ (reference sequence). The V and J ends lost 5 bases and 0 bases, in that order; junction bases with no gene match: 9. CDR3 in amino acids: CASSHKGGQMNTEAFF. CDR3 sequence (DNA): TGTGCCAGCAGCCACAAGGGGGGACAGATGAACACTGAAGCTTTCTTT.

This clonotype came up a few times. The chain recombines TRBV6-5 with TRBJ1-1, with D uncertain. CDR3 length: 14 residues. V was shortened by 7 bases and J by 1 base, with 13 bases between the two germline ends. The germline V gene has CDR1 MNHEY and CDR2 SVGAGI. The CDR3 reads CASKKPEENTEAFF. CDR3 DNA: TGTGCCAGCAAAAAGCCAGAGGAGAACACTGAAGCTTTCTTT.

This clonotype showed up just a few times. The gene calls are TRBV9 and TRBJ1-1; D gene unclear. Trimming took 0 bases from V and 5 from J, leaving 8 bases between them. Germline V gene sequence: CDR1 SGDLS, CDR2 YYNGEE. The CDR3 spans 13 residues. The CDR3 is CASSVVTVTEAFF. In DNA form, the CDR3 reads TGTGCCAGCAGCGTAGTTACCGTGACTGAAGCTTTCTTT.

The V and J genes are TRBV6-1 and TRBJ2-1; 10 bases map to TRBD2. Germline-derived CDR1 and CDR2 are MNHNS and SASEGT. This CDR3 is 14 amino acids long. The V gene end was trimmed by 7 bases and the J gene end by 7 bases; junction bases not matched to a gene: 7. CDR3 amino acids: CASMQRGGANEQFF. CDR3 DNA: TGTGCCAGCATGCAGCGGGGGGGCGCGAATGAGCAGTTCTTC.

The chain recombines TRBV5-5 with TRBJ2-2; D remains ambiguous. The germline V gene has CDR1 SGHKS and CDR2 YYEKEE (reference sequence). The CDR3 is 14 residues long. V was trimmed by 4 bases and J by 5 bases, leaving 12 bases between them. CDR3 in amino acids: CASSASYMTGELFF. For the CDR3, the DNA is TGTGCCAGCAGCGCGTCCTATATGACCGGGGAGCTGTTTTTT.

CDR3 sequence reads: CASSYSMGREGKETQYF. CDR3 DNA sequence: TGTGCCAGCAGTTACTCGATGGGACGGGAAGGAAAAGAGACCCAGTACTTC. The chain has TRBV6-2 or TRBV6-3 and TRBJ2-5; TRBD1 or TRBD2 may be the D gene (5 bases each). Trimming took off 0 bases at V and 3 bases at J, with 17 bases between the two ends. The germline CDR1 and CDR2 sequences are MNHEY and SVGEGT. This CDR3 has 17 residues.